The 20 T cell receptor beta chains in this list originate from one sample, sequenced in a study of T cells expressing NK-cell markers. From the 5' RACE reads, TCRdb lists one entry per CDR3 protein and no DNA. Recorded for this sample: around 140,000 distinct CDR3 sequences. Sequencing was performed on blood T cells: a sorted CD56 or NKG2C T cell subset, CD4+ or CD8+ T cells, or bulk PBMC T cells (not recorded which). Source of these receptors: a man younger than 30 in good health.

The J gene is TRBJ2-7, the V gene TRBV30; the D call from TCRdb, TRBD1, cannot be confirmed without DNA. Germline values: CDR1 GTSNPN, CDR2 SVGIG (reference sequence). The CDR3 is 16 residues long. CDR3 sequence reads: CAWSPTGGESIYEQYF.

The chain joins TRBV19 to TRBJ2-2. The CDR3 sequence is 12 residues long. Per germline, CDR1 LNHDA and CDR2 SQIVND (reference sequence). This chain's CDR3 is CASLRSSGELFF.

The V and J genes are TRBV7-2 and TRBJ2-7; TCRdb gives TRBD2 as the D gene, but with no DNA this cannot be confirmed. The CDR3 length is 15 residues. CDR1 is SGHTA and CDR2 is FQGNSA in the germline V gene. CDR3 region: CASSLRRDYKHEQYF.

The CDR3 reads CASIGLAGGPLFNEQFF. This chain links TRBV6-1 with TRBJ2-1; absent DNA, TCRdb's TRBD2 call cannot be checked. Germline V CDR1 and CDR2: MNHNS, SASEGT. The CDR3 is 17 residues long.

The V and J genes are TRBV7-2 and TRBJ2-5; no DNA is available, so the TRBD2 call from TCRdb remains unchecked. CDR1 SGHTA and CDR2 FQGNSA come from the germline V gene. This CDR3 has 17 residues. This CDR3 is CASSLTQWTTVEETQYF.

Here the CDR3 reads CASSQDGPVQVQETQYF. The chain couples TRBV4-2 to TRBJ2-5; no DNA is available, so the TRBD1 call from TCRdb remains unchecked. Germline-derived CDR1 and CDR2 are LGHNA and YNFKEQ. CDR3 length equals 17 residues.

The chain recombines TRBV15 with TRBJ1-4; with no DNA, the TCRdb D assignment of TRBD1 cannot be verified. Per germline, CDR1 LNHNV and CDR2 YYDKDF (reference sequence). The CDR3 is 15 residues long. Here the CDR3 reads CATSRGDTAGEKLFF.

The rearrangement links TRBV5-4 to TRBJ2-3; TCRdb lists TRBD2, though no DNA is available to test this call. The CDR3 covers 15 residues. Germline V CDR1 and CDR2: SGHNT, YYREEE (reference sequence). The CDR3: CASSPVEGLTDTQYF.

This sequence joins TRBV30 and TRBJ2-1; absent DNA, TCRdb's TRBD1 call cannot be checked. The germline V gene has CDR1 GTSNPN and CDR2 SVGIG (reference sequence). The CDR3 is 12 residues long. CDR3 region: CAWSPPWDEQFF.

V is TRBV7-9 and J is TRBJ1-1; TCRdb lists TRBD1, though no DNA is available to test this call. Germline values: CDR1 SEHNR, CDR2 FQNEAQ (reference sequence). The CDR3 is 13 amino acids. The CDR3 loop is CASSLPRGPEAFF.

The rearrangement links TRBV7-9 to TRBJ2-1; absent DNA, TCRdb's TRBD1 call cannot be checked. The length of the CDR3 is 16 residues. CDR1 and CDR2 (germline): SEHNR, FQNEAQ (reference sequence). The CDR3 spells CASSSSGTGNYNEQFF.

J is TRBJ2-1 and V is TRBV7-6. The CDR3 has 13 residues. In germline, CDR1 is SGHVS, CDR2 FNYEAQ. The CDR3 spells CASSLGFENEQFF.

This chain joins TRBV12-3 or TRBV12-4 and TRBJ2-5. The CDR3 is 12 residues long. The CDR3 is CASSSGGETQYF.

This chain uses TRBV19 with TRBJ2-1; the TCRdb call, TRBD2, lacks DNA for checking. CDR3 size: 13 residues. Germline loops: CDR1 LNHDA, CDR2 SQIVND (reference sequence). This CDR3 reads CASSRGGIADKFF. Drawing the rest from reference TRBV19 and TRBJ2-1, the complete variable domain is DGGITQSPKYLFRKEGQNVTLSCEQNLNHDAMYWYRQDPGQGLRLIYYSQIVNDFQKGDIAEGYSVSREKKESFPLTVTSAQKNPTAFYLCASSRGGIADKFFGPGTRLTVL.

This rearrangement joins TRBV24-1 to TRBJ2-1; TCRdb lists TRBD2, though no DNA is available to test this call. Germline V CDR1 and CDR2: KGHDR, SFDVKD. This CDR3 contains 13 residues. The CDR3 here is CATSGTSVNEQFF.

The rearrangement links TRBV5-5 to TRBJ2-7; there is no DNA to check the TCRdb D call of TRBD1. The CDR3 extends over 13 amino acids. The germline V gene encodes CDR1 SGHKS and CDR2 YYEKEE (reference sequence). Here the CDR3 reads CASTGTVSYEQYF. Based on the CDR3 plus reference TRBV5-5 and TRBJ2-7, the full variable domain is DAGVTQSPTHLIKTRGQQVTLRCSPISGHKSVSWYQQVLGQGPQFIFQYYEKEERGRGNFPDRFSARQFPNYSSELNVNALLLGDSALYLCASTGTVSYEQYFGPGTRLTVT.

The chain links TRBV12-3 or TRBV12-4 to TRBJ2-5. The CDR3 is 13 amino acids. The CDR3 here is CASSLRHGETQYF.

V usage is TRBV21-1 and J usage is TRBJ2-1; TCRdb's D call of TRBD2 is untestable without DNA. TRBV21-1 is annotated as a pseudogene. This CDR3 has 15 residues. CDR3 loop: CASSTRGSSYNEQFF.

The chain links TRBV12-3 or TRBV12-4 to TRBJ1-4. This CDR3 has 14 amino acids. CDR3 residues: CASSFLPTNEKLFF.

The chain uses TRBV5-1 and TRBJ2-1. CDR3 length equals 12 residues. CDR1 is SGHRS and CDR2 is YFSETQ in the germline V gene. CDR3 protein: CASTTDDSGQFF. Full variable domain (remainder filled in from reference TRBV5-1 and TRBJ2-1): KAGVTQTPRYLIKTRGQQVTLSCSPISGHRSVSWYQQTPGQGLQFLFEYFSETQRNKGNFPGRFSGRQFSNSRSEMNVSTLELGDSALYLCASTTDDSGQFFGPGTRLTVL.